The clone carrying this TCR beta chain occurred a few times. The antigen remains unidentified. This sample is part of a study of identical twins. Study outcomes and limitations: Part of the zero-insertion signal could reflect confounding by invariant MAIT and iNKT cells.

Template switching, a step in the protocol, added a universal primer site, and cDNA carried unique molecular identifiers. Each CDR3 protein is one row after TCRdb ran MiXCR on the 5' RACE reads. Of about 550,000 distinct CDR3 sequences detected, about a fifth appear once; the ten largest clones hold roughly 0.5%. These data were also filed under a second study, of yellow fever vaccine responses in identical twins. This second study says: After vaccination, twins' T cell response reportedly seemed partly convergent, partly personalized.

The clonotype originates from a woman aged 18 to 35 in good health. The sample taken for sequencing was CD4+ T cells sorted from blood.

In DNA form, the CDR3 reads TGCAGTGCACTTAGCGGGGGATACAATGAGCAGTTCTTC. Translation: CSALSGGYNEQFF. The chain is built from TRBV20-1 and TRBJ2-1, with 9 bases lining up with TRBD2. V dropped 6 bases and J dropped 4; count of bases not matched to a gene: 4. The CDR3 is 13 residues long. Germline loops: CDR1 DFQATT, CDR2 SNEGSKA (reference sequence).